Following are 14 T cell receptor beta chains from one sample sequenced in a study of follicular helper T cells after annual influenza vaccination. Regarding time point: 2014-2015 season, 7 days after vaccination. Sequenced by immunoSEQ multiplex PCR; TCRdb stores in-frame clones only, minus some. The profile shows about 10,000 clones, about 80% of them singletons. The sample in question was CXCR5- memory CD4+ T cells sorted from blood, obtained 7 days after influenza vaccination. The source of these receptors is an adult who received the influenza vaccine.

V gene TRBV5-1 combines with J gene TRBJ2-5; 7 bases map to TRBD1. The CDR3 has 14 residues. With V trimmed by 3 bases and J by 4 bases, 6 bases remained unmatched. Looked up from germline, CDR1 is SGHRS and CDR2 is YFSETQ. The DNA for the CDR3 is TGCGCCAGCAGCTCCTCGACAGGGTCAGAGACCCAGTACTTC. Translation: CASSSSTGSETQYF.

This chain links TRBV23-1 with TRBJ1-3, with TRBD1 matching over 9 bases. TRBV23-1 has ORF status, its function being uncertain. Trimming removed 4 bases from V and 0 bases from J; junction bases left unmatched: 4. The CDR3 covers 16 residues. CDR3 region: CASSLRDRVSGNTIYF. In nucleotides, the CDR3 is TGCGCCAGCAGTCTCCGGGACAGGGTCTCTGGAAACACCATATATTTT.

The V and J genes are TRBV28 and TRBJ2-3, with TRBD2 identical over 9 bases. CDR1 and CDR2 (germline): MDHEN, SYDVKM. With 3 bases clipped from V and 0 bases from J, the junction kept 10 bases outside the gene matches. This CDR3 is 18 amino acids long. Here the CDR3 DNA reads TGTGCCAGCAGTTTTCCCGGGCTAGCGGGGAGAAGCACAGATACGCAGTATTTT. It is translated as CASSFPGLAGRSTDTQYF.

The genes are TRBV28 and TRBJ2-7, with 9 positions matching TRBD1. V lost 6 bases to trimming and J lost 3 bases; unmatched junction nucleotides: 9. The CDR3 is made up of 15 amino acids. CDR1 is MDHEN, CDR2 SYDVKM, per germline. In DNA, the CDR3 is TGTGCCAGCAGGGGCCCGGGACAGGGCCGCTACGAGCAGTACTTC. Translating gives CASRGPGQGRYEQYF. Using reference TRBV28 and TRBJ2-7 for the parts outside the CDR3, the full variable domain is DVKVTQSSRYLVKRTGEKVFLECVQDMDHENMFWYRQDPGLGLRLIYFSYDVKMKEKGDIPEGYSVSREKKERFSLILESASTNQTSMYLCASRGPGQGRYEQYFGPGTRLTVT.

The rearrangement links TRBV19 to TRBJ2-1, with D unresolved. The CDR3 totals 15 residues. Germline V gene sequence: CDR1 LNHDA, CDR2 SQIVND (reference sequence). Trimming took off 3 bases at V and 0 bases at J, with 9 bases between the two ends. CDR3 coding DNA: TGTGCCAGTAGTATTGCCTTACTCTCCTACAATGAGCAGTTCTTC. Translated: CASSIALLSYNEQFF.

This chain uses TRBV6-5 with TRBJ2-7; 8 bases map to TRBD1. Germline lookup yields CDR1 MNHEY and CDR2 SVGAGI. Trimming removed 4 bases from V and 6 bases from J; junction bases left unmatched: 11. This CDR3 has 15 residues. DNA for the CDR3: TGTGCCAGCAGTTCCCCGTCGACAGGGGTGATCGAGCAGTACTTC. Its protein product is CASSSPSTGVIEQYF.

This clone was seen only a few times. The chain carries TRBV25-1 and TRBJ1-5; perhaps TRBD1 as D (6 bases). From germline, CDR1 is MGHDK and CDR2 SYGVNS. Trimming left V 4 bases short and J 5 bases short, with 12 bases between. This CDR3 is 14 amino acids long. As DNA, the CDR3 is TGTGCCAGCAGTGGGGGGACATCCTATCAGCCCCAGCATTTT. This encodes CASSGGTSYQPQHF.

The chain carries TRBV2 and TRBJ2-7; either TRBD1 or TRBD2 may supply D (5 bases each). V was cut by 8 bases and J by 2 bases, with 10 bases left in between. CDR1 and CDR2 (germline): SNHLY, FYNNEI. The CDR3 contains 12 residues. The CDR3 DNA reads TGTGCCAGCCGGGGCACCCCCTACGAGCAGTACTTC. Translation: CASRGTPYEQYF. Full variable domain (missing parts from reference TRBV2 and TRBJ2-7): EPEVTQTPSHQVTQMGQEVILRCVPISNHLYFYWYRQILGQKVEFLVSFYNNEISEKSEIFDDQFSVERPDGSNFTLKIRSTKLEDSAMYFCASRGTPYEQYFGPGTRLTVT.

The DNA of the CDR3 is TGTGCCAGCACCAAGCTGTCCGGGACAGTTTTCTCCGAGCAGTTCTTC. This sequence encodes CASTKLSGTVFSEQFF. The rearrangement links TRBV7-2 to TRBJ2-1, with 7 bases lining up with TRBD1. The length of the CDR3 is 16 residues. Germline V CDR1 and CDR2: SGHTA, FQGNSA. The V segment lost 7 bases and the J segment 10 bases; nucleotides outside the gene matches: 19.

The chain is built from TRBV4-1 and TRBJ1-1; D perhaps matches TRBD1 (5 bases). Trimming removed 4 bases from V and 3 bases from J, with 15 bases in between. Germline-derived CDR1 and CDR2 are MGHRA and YSYEKL. This CDR3 comprises 15 residues. The CDR3 DNA reads as TGCGCCAGCAGCCTCGGGGCCAAGCGGTACACTGAAGCTTTCTTT. Residues: CASSLGAKRYTEAFF.

V gene TRBV30 combines with J gene TRBJ2-1, with 10 bases fitting TRBD2. Germline V gives CDR1 GTSNPN, CDR2 SVGIG (reference sequence). This CDR3 is built from 14 residues. V was clipped by 8 bases and J by 3 bases; unmatched bases: 7. CDR3 loop: CARKTSGDYNEQFF. CDR3 coding DNA: TGTGCCCGCAAAACTAGCGGGGACTACAATGAGCAGTTCTTC.

The chain employs TRBV15 and TRBJ2-5; no reliable D call. The CDR3 totals 14 residues. V was trimmed by 0 bases and J by 5 bases, leaving 10 bases between them. CDR1 LNHNV and CDR2 YYDKDF come from the germline V gene (reference sequence). CDR3 amino acids: CATSRDLGEETQYF. The DNA for the CDR3 is TGTGCCACCAGCAGAGATTTAGGAGAGGAGACCCAGTACTTC.

CDR3 nucleotide sequence: TGTGCCAGCACAGGGACTAGCGGGAGAGGGCAGTTCTTC. It yields the protein CASTGTSGRGQFF. This chain joins TRBV2 and TRBJ2-1; TRBD2 matches 14 bases. Germline trimming cut 7 bases from V and 12 bases from J; bases unmatched to any gene: 5. This CDR3 region has 13 residues. Per the germline V gene, CDR1 is SNHLY and CDR2 is FYNNEI.

The chain joins TRBV7-6 to TRBJ2-5; 7 nucleotides agree with TRBD2. Trimming cost V 8 bases and J 2 bases; bases outside gene matches: 11. The germline CDR1 and CDR2 sequences are SGHVS and FNYEAQ. The length of the CDR3 is 15 residues. The CDR3 sequence is CASAFAASGQETQYF. CDR3 coding DNA: TGTGCCAGCGCATTTGCGGCTAGCGGTCAAGAGACCCAGTACTTC.